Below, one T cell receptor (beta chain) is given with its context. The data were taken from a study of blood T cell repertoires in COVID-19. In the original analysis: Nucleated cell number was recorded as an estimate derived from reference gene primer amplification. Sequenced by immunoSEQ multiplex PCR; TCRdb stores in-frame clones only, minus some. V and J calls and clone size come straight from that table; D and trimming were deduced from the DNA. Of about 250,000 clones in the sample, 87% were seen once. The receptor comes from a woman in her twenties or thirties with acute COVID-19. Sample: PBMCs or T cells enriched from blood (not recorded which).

CDR3 DNA sequence: TGCGCCAGCAGCTTGGGATCCGGGACTAGCGACGAGCAGTACTTC. Its translation: CASSLGSGTSDEQYF. The chain is built from TRBV5-1 and TRBJ2-7, with 10 bases fitting TRBD2. Germline CDR1 reads SGHRS; CDR2 reads YFSETQ. The CDR3 consists of 15 residues. V trimming: 0 bases; J trimming: 5 bases; junction bases outside the gene matches: 5.